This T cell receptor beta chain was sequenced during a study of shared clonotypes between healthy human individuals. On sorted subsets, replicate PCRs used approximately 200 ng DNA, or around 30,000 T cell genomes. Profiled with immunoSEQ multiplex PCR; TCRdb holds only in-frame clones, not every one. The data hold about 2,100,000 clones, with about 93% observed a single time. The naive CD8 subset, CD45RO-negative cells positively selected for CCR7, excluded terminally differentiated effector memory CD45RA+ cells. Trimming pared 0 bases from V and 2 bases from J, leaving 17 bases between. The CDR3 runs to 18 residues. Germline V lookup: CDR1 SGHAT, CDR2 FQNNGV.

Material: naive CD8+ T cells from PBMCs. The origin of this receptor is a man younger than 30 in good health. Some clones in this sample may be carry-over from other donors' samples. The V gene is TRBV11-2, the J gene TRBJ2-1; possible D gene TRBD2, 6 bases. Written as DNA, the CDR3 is TGTGCCAGCAGCTTAGATGGAGGGCTAGGCCACCCCTACAATGAGCAGTTCTTC. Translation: CASSLDGGLGHPYNEQFF.